This T cell receptor (beta chain) was recovered during a study of cytomegalovirus exposure and HLA in healthy donors. Study results and caveats: Rarity characterized most TCR sequences, yet some public TCRs appeared in many donors.

Germline CDR1 SNHLY, CDR2 FYNNEI. J was trimmed by 8 bases and V by 9 bases; bases with no gene match: 9. This CDR3 region has 13 residues. A remark on this clone: Antigen: not known.

Method: immunoSEQ multiplex PCR; TCRdb's copy keeps in-frame clones and lacks some. This table has roughly 300,000 clones, around 87% appearing once. This chain joins TRBV2 and TRBJ1-4; TRBD1 aligns across 7 bases. This TCR derives from a woman in her 30s in good health and CMV-seropositive. The sequenced material came from PBMCs. The DNA of the CDR3 is TGTGCCAGGAAGACAGGGTTGGAGGAAAAACTGTTTTTT. Protein: CARKTGLEEKLFF.